What follows are 11 T cell receptor beta chains derived from one specimen sequenced in a study of blood T cell repertoires in COVID-19. Assay: immunoSEQ multiplex PCR; the TCRdb copy retains only in-frame clones and omits some. Of approximately 240,000 clones in the sample, roughly 90% were seen once. What was sequenced was PBMCs or T cells enriched from blood (not recorded which). These receptors all come from a woman aged 30 to 39 with acute COVID-19.

The chain couples TRBV3-1 (or the pseudogene TRBV3-2) to TRBJ2-3; perhaps TRBD2 as D (7 bases). Between the trimmed V and J ends, which lost 8 bases and 8 bases, there was a span of 17 bases. This CDR3 spans 13 amino acids. Germline V lookup: CDR1 LGHDT, CDR2 YNNKEL (reference sequence). CDR3: CASSPGGLVTQYF. In DNA, the CDR3 is TGTGCCAGCTCCCCGGGGGGCCTAGTTACGCAGTATTTT.

This rearrangement joins TRBV28 to TRBJ1-2, with 9 nucleotides matching TRBD1. Germline V gene lookup returns CDR1 MDHEN and CDR2 SYDVKM. V gave up 6 bases and J gave up 10 bases; unmatched junction bases: 9. The length of the CDR3 is 13 residues. CDR3 coding DNA: TGTGCCAGCAGCCCTGACAGGGGGACATCCTACACCTTC. Protein product: CASSPDRGTSYTF.

V and J are TRBV1 and TRBJ1-1. TRBV1 is an annotated pseudogene. The CDR3 covers 13 residues. CDR3 in amino acids: CTSSQDTSGEAFF. CDR3 DNA sequence: TGCACCAGCAGCCAAGATACATCGGGTGAAGCTTTCTTT.

V is TRBV30 and J is TRBJ1-6; D gene uncertain. In germline, CDR1 is GTSNPN, CDR2 SVGIG (reference sequence). V was shortened by 3 bases and J by 6 bases, with 9 bases between the two germline ends. This CDR3 comprises 13 residues. CDR3 in DNA: TGTGCCTGGAGCCCAGGAGGTAATTCACCCCTCCACTTT. Its protein is CAWSPGGNSPLHF.

The genes are TRBV3-1 (or the pseudogene TRBV3-2) and TRBJ2-3; 15 bases are a match to TRBD2. The V gene end was trimmed by 1 base and the J gene end by 5 bases; junction bases not matched to a gene: 10. CDR1 and CDR2 from the germline V gene are LGHDT and YNNKEL (reference sequence). The CDR3 has 19 amino acids. CDR3 DNA: TGTGCCAGCAGCCAAGCCGTAGGACTAGCGGGGGGGCCCATAGATACGCAGTATTTT. Protein sequence: CASSQAVGLAGGPIDTQYF.

The chain links TRBV30 to TRBJ1-4; TRBD1 aligns across 7 bases. This CDR3 has 15 residues. V lost 0 bases and J lost 3; bases outside the gene matches: 4. Germline lookup yields CDR1 GTSNPN and CDR2 SVGIG (reference sequence). The DNA of the CDR3 is TGTGCCTGGAGTGTCCGACAGGGTTCTAATGAAAAACTGTTTTTT. Protein sequence: CAWSVRQGSNEKLFF.

The chain joins TRBV5-1 to TRBJ2-1; 9 bases are a match to TRBD1. This CDR3 is built from 15 residues. Trimming took 5 bases from V and 4 from J; bases not matched to a gene: 7. Germline V CDR1 and CDR2: SGHRS, YFSETQ. The CDR3 loop reads CASSRGQGPYNEQFF. The CDR3 coding sequence is TGCGCCAGCAGTCGGGGACAGGGCCCGTACAATGAGCAGTTCTTC.

The V and J genes are TRBV28 and TRBJ2-7, with D possibly being TRBD2 (6 bases). The V gene's germline CDR1 is MDHEN and CDR2 SYDVKM. There are 12 residues in the CDR3. V was clipped by 7 bases and J by 4 bases, with 11 bases between them. In DNA, the CDR3 is TGTGCCAGCAAAATGGGGACTTACGAGCAGTACTTC. Protein: CASKMGTYEQYF.

This rearrangement joins TRBV19 to TRBJ2-1; the match to TRBD1 covers 10 bases. This CDR3 contains 14 residues. Germline CDR1 LNHDA, CDR2 SQIVND (reference sequence). V shed 10 bases and J 10 bases; nucleotides not matched to a gene: 13. This CDR3 reads CATPGDRGRWEQFF. CDR3 DNA: TGTGCCACCCCAGGGGACAGGGGTCGGTGGGAGCAGTTCTTC.

The chain uses TRBV6-2 or TRBV6-3 and TRBJ1-4; TRBD1 agrees at 9 bases. This CDR3 region has 15 residues. With V trimmed by 5 bases and J by 4 bases, 5 bases remained unmatched. Germline V CDR1 and CDR2: MNHEY, SVGEGT. The CDR3 DNA is TGTGCCAGCAGTAACGGACAGGGGATTAATGAAAAACTGTTTTTT. This encodes CASSNGQGINEKLFF.

The V call is TRBV5-1, the J call TRBJ2-1; tentative D call: TRBD2 (6 bases). Germline assignment: CDR1 SGHRS and CDR2 YFSETQ. CDR3 length: 14 amino acids. The V gene lost 5 bases and the J gene lost 4 bases, with 13 bases spanning the gap. The CDR3 region is CASSGLAEYNEQFF. The CDR3, as DNA: TGCGCCAGCAGTGGGTTAGCGGAGTACAATGAGCAGTTCTTC.